This is a list of T cell receptor beta chains from one sample in a study of cytomegalovirus exposure and HLA in healthy donors. Data came from immunoSEQ multiplex PCR; TCRdb stores just in-frame clones and leaves some out. The sample lists 100,000 to 150,000 clones, around 70% occurring once. The sequencing input was PBMCs. The source is a human donor in good health. Both conserved end residues are part of each CDR3. A D gene is named only where the DNA matches it firmly. Clone size is not always given. Where it is, it says once, few, many or a class for expanded clones.

-,TRBV5-6,TRBJ1-1,-,CASSPPIGRVTEAFF
-,TRBV30,TRBJ1-5,-,CAWSQGQGNQPQHF
TRBD1,TRBV18,TRBJ1-2,few,CASSPLGQRIQANYGYTF
-,TRBV6-6,TRBJ1-2,-,CASSYPQGRNYGYTF
-,TRBV28,TRBJ2-3,-,CASSLLRRTQYF
TRBD2,TRBV28,TRBJ2-1,-,CASSLTTSGSYNEQFF
-,TRBV4-1,TRBJ2-5,-,CASSQALSETQYF
-,TRBV7-9,TRBJ2-4,once,CASSLARGGRAKNIQYF
-,TRBV5-1,TRBJ2-1,-,CASSSTGTLYNEQFF
TRBD1,TRBV18,TRBJ1-1,-,CASSLTGALNTEAFF
-,TRBV27,TRBJ1-2,-,CASSPYVNYGYTF
TRBD2,TRBV2,TRBJ2-3,-,CASSSGTSNTDTQYF
TRBD2,TRBV7-2,TRBJ2-7,-,CASSLRLAGPFEQYF
TRBD2,TRBV5-1,TRBJ2-5,few,CASSLAPLAGGPSETQYF
TRBD1,TRBV18,TRBJ2-7,once,CASSPFGTASYEQCF
TRBD1,TRBV4-2,TRBJ1-3,-,CASSQGTASSGNTIYF
-,TRBV7-9,TRBJ2-7,-,CASSLVGVSVTGEQYF
TRBD1,TRBV4-3,TRBJ1-1,-,CASSQPRQGERVGTEAFF
-,TRBV9,TRBJ1-6,once,CASSYRELNSPLHF
TRBD2,TRBV19,TRBJ2-3,-,CASSVSGGTVPDTQYF
-,TRBV5-1,TRBJ2-1,-,CASSLAPTRVDEQFF
TRBD2,TRBV10-3,TRBJ2-5,-,CAIMAGRAGETQYF
TRBD1,TRBV14,TRBJ2-3,once,CASSHPGGIPDTQYF
-,TRBV14,TRBJ1-3,-,CASSPFRVSGNTIYF
-,TRBV5-1,TRBJ2-7,-,CASSWGERYEQYF